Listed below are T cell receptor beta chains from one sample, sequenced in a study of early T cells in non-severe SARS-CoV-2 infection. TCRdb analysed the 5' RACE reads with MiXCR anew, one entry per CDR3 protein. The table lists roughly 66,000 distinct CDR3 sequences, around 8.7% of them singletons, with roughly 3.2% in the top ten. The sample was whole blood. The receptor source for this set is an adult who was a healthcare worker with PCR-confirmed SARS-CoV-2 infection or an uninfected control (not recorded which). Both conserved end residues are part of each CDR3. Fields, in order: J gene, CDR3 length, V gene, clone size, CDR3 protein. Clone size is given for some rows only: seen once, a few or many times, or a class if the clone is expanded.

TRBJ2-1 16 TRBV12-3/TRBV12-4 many CASSLSRRFSYNEQFF
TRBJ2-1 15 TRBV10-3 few CAISAGPSGHNEQFF
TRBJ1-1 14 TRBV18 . CASSNLSGIWEAFF
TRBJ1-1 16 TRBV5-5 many CASSPNRVLLATEAFF
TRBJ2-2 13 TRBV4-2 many CASSLRSSGELFF
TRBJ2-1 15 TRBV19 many CASLDSRRSYNEQFF
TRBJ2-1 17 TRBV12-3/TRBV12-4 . CASSPTSGRASYNEQFF
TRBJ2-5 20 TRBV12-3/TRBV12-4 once CASSLTPGGGTGTRQETQYF
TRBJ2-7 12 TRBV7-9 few CASSFGKAEQYF
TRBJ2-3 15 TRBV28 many CASSLVGVGADTQYF
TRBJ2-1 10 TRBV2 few CASSELEQFF
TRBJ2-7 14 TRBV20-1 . CSARDSLGNYEQYF
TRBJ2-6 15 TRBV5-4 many CASSRQGPGANVLTF
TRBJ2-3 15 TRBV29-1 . CSVARQGASTDTQYF
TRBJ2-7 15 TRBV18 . CASSPNPRADYEQYF
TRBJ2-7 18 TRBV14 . CASSQDPLGQGRAYEQYF
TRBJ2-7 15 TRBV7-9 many CASTIGTAASYEQYF
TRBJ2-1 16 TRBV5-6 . CASSPRTTGLTDEQFF
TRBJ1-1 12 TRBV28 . CASSVGNTEAFF
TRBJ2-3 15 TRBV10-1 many CASSGGRTSTDTQYF
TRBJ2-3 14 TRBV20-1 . CSASRLAGGDTQYF
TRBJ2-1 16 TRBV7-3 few CASSLSRLAGGDEQFF
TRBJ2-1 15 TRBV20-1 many CSAGLTSGTGDEQFF
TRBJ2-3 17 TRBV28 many CASSPRDSALSTDTQYF
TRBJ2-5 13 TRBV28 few CASIPGPRQTQYF
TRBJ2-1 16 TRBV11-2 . CASSLSGLAGRDEQFF
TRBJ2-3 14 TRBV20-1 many CSARGAGSTDTQYF